This TCR beta chain was identified during a study of a mutant IDH1 vaccine in newly diagnosed glioma. Using immunoSEQ multiplex PCR, the repertoire was profiled, and TCRdb retains in-frame clones only, with some absent. Of around 100,000 clones in the sample, roughly 90% were seen once. Time point of the sample: week 11, during vaccination. What each vaccine dose contained was 300 ug of mutant IDH1 20-mer peptide, accompanied by topical imiquimod. Concerning this clone itself: Its specificity is not known.

The study, taken as a whole, reports: Pseudoprogression seemingly bore no relation to changes in top peripheral T cell clonotypes.

The germline V gene has CDR1 SGHVS and CDR2 FQNEAQ. Trimming cost V 6 bases and J 2 bases, with 14 bases left between them. This CDR3 has 14 amino acids. The receptor was derived from a woman aged 50 to 60 with glioma. The gene calls are TRBV7-8 and TRBJ2-7; D gene ambiguous. Material: PBMCs, obtained from a glioma patient whose treatment included an IDH1 peptide vaccine. CDR3 region: CASSPGRFTYEQYF. The CDR3 coding sequence is TGTGCCAGCAGTCCTGGCAGGTTTACCTACGAGCAGTACTTC.